The 25 T cell receptor beta chains listed next were all sequenced from one sample in a study of metastatic and nonmetastatic thyroid tumors (dated by TCRdb to 2018 to 2021). No treatment had been received by any patient before thyroid surgery. The library was built by means of PCR. The run used an Illumina HiSeq 4000. Using fastp trimming at Q25 and MiXCR clonotype assembly, TCRdb reanalyzed the public sequencing data and kept in-frame beta chains. For this sample the table gives roughly 7,800 clones, of which more than 25% were detected only once. The ten biggest clones cover approximately 40% of the sample. The sequenced sample was tumor tissue. The receptors come from a male donor with papillary thyroid cancer or a benign thyroid nodule (not recorded which). Some clones in this sample may be carry-over from other donors' samples.

A word on this clone: The sample contains more than one DNA sequence encoding this CDR3. The V call is TRBV7-8, the J call TRBJ2-1; D remains ambiguous. The V end was cut by 2 bases, the J end by 10 bases, with 6 bases between. This CDR3 comprises 11 residues. Germline V gene sequence: CDR1 SGHVS, CDR2 FQNEAQ. DNA for the CDR3: TGTGCCAGCAGCTTATCGAGCGAGCAGTTCTTC. It codes for CASSLSSEQFF.

The rearrangement joins TRBV5-6 to TRBJ2-5; D gene unclear. CDR1 is SGHDT, CDR2 YYEEEE, per germline. V dropped 4 bases and J dropped 1 base, with 8 bases sitting between them. The CDR3 contains 13 residues. CDR3 sequence reads: CASSPAIQETQYF. The CDR3 nucleotides read TGTGCCAGCAGCCCGGCGATCCAAGAGACCCAGTACTTC.

This clone has just a few counts. The chain carries TRBV24-1 and TRBJ2-2; D remains ambiguous. V was cut by 0 bases and J by 5 bases, with 3 bases left in between. Germline CDR1 is KGHDR and CDR2 is SFDVKD. This CDR3 contains 13 residues. CDR3 in DNA: TGTGCCACCAGTGATTTGCTAACCGGGGAGCTGTTTTTT. Translation: CATSDLLTGELFF.

A remark on this clone: This sequence may be a read error, since a much larger clone differs from it by one base. The CDR3 region is CASSLSWLDRGNYGYTF. The CDR3 nucleotides are TGTGCCAGCAGTCTCTCGTGGCTGGACAGGGGAAACTATGGCTACACCTTC. V and J are TRBV28 and TRBJ1-2; 9 bases align to TRBD1. The CDR3 has 17 amino acids. The J segment lost 2 bases and the V segment lost 5 bases, leaving 12 bases of the junction unmatched. From germline, CDR1 is MDHEN and CDR2 SYDVKM.

In its sample, this clone was seen a few times. This chain links TRBV27 with TRBJ1-2, with 9 bases fitting TRBD1. The junction had 3 bases not matched to a gene; V was cut back by 5 bases and J by 2 bases. This CDR3 contains 14 residues. Germline CDR1 reads MNHEY; CDR2 reads SMNVEV (reference sequence). The CDR3 region has the DNA TGTGCCAGCAGTCCCGGGACAGGGAACTATGGCTACACCTTC. Protein product: CASSPGTGNYGYTF.

The chain is built from TRBV7-3 and TRBJ2-5; possible D gene TRBD2, 6 bases. Germline values: CDR1 SGHTA, CDR2 FQGTGA. This CDR3 comprises 15 residues. V was cut by 0 bases and J by 0 bases, with 8 bases left in between. CDR3 DNA: TGTGCCAGCAGCTTAACGGGGGGTTACCAAGAGACCCAGTACTTC. It translates to CASSLTGGYQETQYF.

The V call is TRBV15, the J call TRBJ2-1; 7 bases map to TRBD1. The CDR3 runs to 19 residues. V was clipped by 0 bases and J by 6 bases; unmatched bases: 17. Germline V gene data show CDR1 as LNHNV and CDR2 as YYDKDF (reference sequence). The DNA for the CDR3 is TGTGCCACCAGCAGAGACAACCGCACGACAGGGAACGTGTTCAATGAGCAGTTCTTC. This translates into CATSRDNRTTGNVFNEQFF.

The J gene is TRBJ1-1, the V gene TRBV5-6; perhaps TRBD1 as D (6 bases). Germline loops: CDR1 SGHDT, CDR2 YYEEEE. V was cut by 4 bases and J by 5 bases, with 24 bases left in between. The CDR3 covers 17 residues. CDR3 in amino acids: CASSRALSTGPPTEAFF. The CDR3 coding sequence is TGTGCCAGCAGCAGAGCCCTGTCGACAGGCCCCCCGACTGAAGCTTTCTTT.

This clone has ten or more counts. V usage is TRBV7-9 and J usage is TRBJ1-4; D gene unclear. The CDR3 covers 14 residues. The V gene's germline CDR1 is SEHNR and CDR2 FQNEAQ (reference sequence). With 3 bases removed from V and 8 bases from J, the gap between germline ends came to 13 bases. The CDR3 region is CASSLGSGPEKLFF. In DNA form, the CDR3 reads TGTGCCAGCAGCTTGGGCAGCGGGCCGGAAAAACTGTTTTTT.

The V call is TRBV7-9, the J call TRBJ1-2, with 9 bases matching TRBD1. With V trimmed by 5 bases and J by 8 bases, 6 bases remained unmatched. Germline V gives CDR1 SEHNR, CDR2 FQNEAQ (reference sequence). CDR3 length: 13 amino acids. Here the CDR3 DNA reads TGTGCCAGCAGCAGAGATGGACAGGGGGGCTACACCTTC. It specifies CASSRDGQGGYTF. Supplemented by reference TRBV7-9 and TRBJ1-2, the full variable domain reads DTGVSQNPRHKITKRGQNVTFRCDPISEHNRLYWYRQTLGQGPEFLTYFQNEAQLEKSRLLSDRFSAERPKGSFSTLEIQRTEQGDSAMYLCASSRDGQGGYTFGSGTRLTVV.

The chain uses TRBV11-2 and TRBJ2-2, with TRBD2 matching over 7 bases. The germline CDR1 and CDR2 sequences are SGHAT and FQNNGV. V shed 5 bases and J 4 bases; nucleotides not matched to a gene: 10. This CDR3 is 16 amino acids long. In nucleotides, the CDR3 is TGTGCCAGCAGCCGCTATCTAGCGGACCCCACCGGGGAGCTGTTTTTT. Residues: CASSRYLADPTGELFF.

V and J are TRBV6-1 and TRBJ1-1; TRBD1 matches at 8 bases. The CDR3 extends over 16 amino acids. V dropped 6 bases and J dropped 8; count of bases not matched to a gene: 17. CDR1 and CDR2 (germline): MNHNS, SASEGT. Written as DNA, the CDR3 is TGTGCCAGCAGATCTTCCAGGGGGCTGGGTCATGAGGAAGCTTTCTTT. Its protein product is CASRSSRGLGHEEAFF.

The gene calls are TRBV9 and TRBJ1-2; 8 positions match TRBD1. This CDR3 is built from 13 residues. CDR1 and CDR2 (germline): SGDLS, YYNGEE. After removal of 5 bases from V and 8 bases from J, the junction contained 8 bases not matched to a gene. CDR3 nucleotide sequence: TGTGCCAGCAGTCCGGAAGGACAGGGCGGCTACACCTTC. The encoded protein is CASSPEGQGGYTF.

This clone was detected only a few times. The rearrangement joins TRBV6-1 to TRBJ1-5; 9 nucleotides match TRBD1. V gave up 4 bases and J gave up 4 bases; unmatched junction bases: 8. Germline CDR1 and CDR2: MNHNS and SASEGT. This CDR3 has 16 amino acids. The CDR3 here is CASSVTGGAGNQPQHF. In DNA, the CDR3 is TGTGCCAGCAGTGTCACAGGGGGCGCGGGGAATCAGCCCCAGCATTTT.

This clone has just a few counts. The chain links TRBV28 to TRBJ1-1; D possibly corresponds to TRBD1 (5 bases). The CDR3 totals 15 residues. The germline gives CDR1 MDHEN, CDR2 SYDVKM. Trimming removed 3 bases from V and 4 bases from J, with 15 bases in between. In nucleotides, the CDR3 is TGTGCCAGCAGTTTTGGGTTGAGGGGAGGCACTGAAGCTTTCTTT. Protein: CASSFGLRGGTEAFF. The full variable domain, rest sourced from reference TRBV28 and TRBJ1-1, is DVKVTQSSRYLVKRTGEKVFLECVQDMDHENMFWYRQDPGLGLRLIYFSYDVKMKEKGDIPEGYSVSREKKERFSLILESASTNQTSMYLCASSFGLRGGTEAFFGQGTRLTVV.

V and J are TRBV27 and TRBJ2-3; TRBD1 matches 8 bases. CDR1 and CDR2 (germline): MNHEY, SMNVEV (reference sequence). This CDR3 is 16 amino acids long. With 1 base clipped from V and 1 base from J, the junction kept 4 bases outside the gene matches. CDR3 loop: CASSLWQGAGTDTQYF. CDR3 bases: TGTGCCAGCAGTTTATGGCAGGGGGCTGGCACAGATACGCAGTATTTT.

J is TRBJ1-2 and V is TRBV12-3 or TRBV12-4, with 7 bases identical to TRBD1. V lost 6 bases and J lost 8; bases outside the gene matches: 6. This CDR3 is 12 amino acids long. CDR3 loop: CASRTTGSGYTF. The CDR3 DNA sequence: TGTGCCAGCAGGACGACAGGGAGCGGCTACACCTTC.

This clone has more than one count but fewer than ten. CDR3 bases: TGTGCCACCTGGGTTACTTGGATAGCGGAGGGGACGTTTTTTAATTCACCCCTCCACTTT. Protein: CATWVTWIAEGTFFNSPLHF. This sequence joins TRBV24-1 and TRBJ1-6; maybe TRBD1 (5 bases). This CDR3 has 20 residues. The germline V and J ends were trimmed by 9 bases and 6 bases, with 32 bases remaining between them. The germline V gene encodes CDR1 KGHDR and CDR2 SFDVKD.

About this clone: One junction end disagrees with the germline gene, perhaps due to a read error. The CDR3 nucleotides are TGTGCCAGCAGGCAAGGGACAGATAGCAATAAGCCCCAGCATTTT. It encodes CASRQGTDSNKPQHF. The chain recombines TRBV27 with TRBJ1-5; TRBD1 matches 7 bases. The germline CDR1 and CDR2 sequences are MNHEY and SMNVEV (reference sequence). The CDR3 loop spans 15 amino acids.

This clone appeared a single time. V is TRBV5-1 and J is TRBJ2-3; a possible D gene is TRBD2 (5 bases). Germline V gene lookup returns CDR1 SGHRS and CDR2 YFSETQ. V was shortened by 5 bases and J by 5 bases, with 18 bases between the two germline ends. CDR3 length equals 15 residues. CDR3 nucleotide sequence: TGCGCCAGCAGACTCACGCCCGGGAAGCGAGATACGCAGTATTTT. The encoded protein is CASRLTPGKRDTQYF.

The chain joins TRBV9 to TRBJ1-5, with 7 bases aligning to TRBD1. V lost 3 bases, J lost 2 bases, and 5 bases stayed unmatched. Germline CDR1 and CDR2: SGDLS and YYNGEE. The CDR3 runs 15 residues. CDR3 coding DNA: TGTGCCAGCAGCGGACAGGGACATCGCAATCAGCCCCAGCATTTT. Protein product: CASSGQGHRNQPQHF.

This clone was picked up one time. The chain uses TRBV25-1 and TRBJ1-6; maybe TRBD1 (5 bases). Germline-derived CDR1 and CDR2 are MGHDK and SYGVNS. V lost 6 bases, J lost 7 bases, and 31 bases lay in between. The CDR3 is 20 amino acids. The CDR3 protein is CASSRLGHENPTFGNSPLHF. In nucleotides, the CDR3 is TGTGCCAGCAGCCGCCTCGGACACGAAAACCCCACTTTTGGGAATTCACCCCTCCACTTT.

The chain joins TRBV30 to TRBJ1-5; TRBD1 matches at 8 bases. V was clipped by 3 bases and J by 6 bases; unmatched bases: 10. The CDR3 totals 15 residues. The germline V gene encodes CDR1 GTSNPN and CDR2 SVGIG (reference sequence). Here the CDR3 DNA reads TGTGCCTGGAGCGACGCGGACAGGGAGCGTCAGCCCCAGCATTTT. It codes for CAWSDADRERQPQHF.

The chain carries TRBV5-1 and TRBJ2-6; possible D gene TRBD1, 6 bases. Germline-derived CDR1 and CDR2 are SGHRS and YFSETQ. V lost 1 base to trimming and J lost 1 base, with 6 bases between them. This CDR3 is built from 15 residues. Here the CDR3 DNA reads TGCGCCAGCAGCTTGACAGGGTCTGGGGCCAACGTCCTGACTTTC. Protein product: CASSLTGSGANVLTF. Combining the CDR3 with reference TRBV5-1 and TRBJ2-6 gives the whole variable domain KAGVTQTPRYLIKTRGQQVTLSCSPISGHRSVSWYQQTPGQGLQFLFEYFSETQRNKGNFPGRFSGRQFSNSRSEMNVSTLELGDSALYLCASSLTGSGANVLTFGAGSRLTVL.

This rearrangement joins TRBV6-2 or TRBV6-3 to TRBJ1-2; D gene ambiguous. Germline CDR1 is MNHEY and CDR2 is SVGEGT. The CDR3 spans 13 residues. Trimming stripped 6 bases from V and 2 bases from J, with 10 bases between. CDR3 region: CASRTPGNYGYTF. The CDR3 DNA is TGTGCCAGCAGGACCCCGGGCAACTATGGCTACACCTTC.